The 9 T cell receptor beta chains listed next were all sequenced from one sample in a study of cytomegalovirus exposure and HLA in healthy donors. The PCR was carried out with 60 Vbeta primers and 13 Jbeta primers. Some clones are missing from TCRdb's copy, which holds only in-frame ones; the method was immunoSEQ multiplex PCR. The data hold roughly 170,000 clones, with less than 85% observed a single time. Specimen: PBMCs. All receptors derive from a boy aged 10-17 years in good health and CMV-seronegative.

CDR3: CAWSIGSGSYEQYF. The CDR3 region has the DNA TGTGCCTGGTCTATCGGTAGCGGTTCCTACGAGCAGTACTTC. The rearrangement joins TRBV30 to TRBJ2-7; D perhaps matches TRBD2 (6 bases). V was cut by 5 bases and J by 1 base, with 15 bases left in between. There are 14 residues in the CDR3. Germline V gene sequence: CDR1 GTSNPN, CDR2 SVGIG (reference sequence).

The chain uses TRBV5-6 and TRBJ2-7, with 8 bases aligning to TRBD1. This CDR3 contains 14 residues. Germline V gene lookup returns CDR1 SGHDT and CDR2 YYEEEE. The junction had 12 bases not matched to a gene; V was cut back by 10 bases and J by 3 bases. CDR3 sequence reads: CASEGQGGIYEQYF. CDR3 nucleotide sequence: TGTGCCTCGGAAGGACAGGGTGGGATCTACGAGCAGTACTTC.

The V and J genes are TRBV7-6 and TRBJ2-6, with 7 bases matching TRBD1. Germline V CDR1 and CDR2: SGHVS, FNYEAQ. V shed 7 bases, J shed 4 bases, and the junction held 7 bases outside the gene matches. The CDR3 runs to 15 residues. The CDR3 sequence: CASTKQGTGANVLTF. CDR3 DNA: TGTGCCAGCACCAAACAGGGGACGGGGGCCAACGTCCTGACTTTC.

This clone was counted only a few times. The chain uses TRBV28 and TRBJ1-4; possibly TRBD1 for D (5 bases). With 6 bases removed from V and 10 bases from J, the gap between germline ends came to 18 bases. Germline V gene lookup returns CDR1 MDHEN and CDR2 SYDVKM. The length of the CDR3 is 14 residues. The CDR3 spells CASSAGRGLGKLFF. DNA of the CDR3: TGTGCCAGCAGCGCCGGGAGGGGCCTCGGAAAACTGTTTTTT. The full variable domain, rest sourced from reference TRBV28 and TRBJ1-4, is DVKVTQSSRYLVKRTGEKVFLECVQDMDHENMFWYRQDPGLGLRLIYFSYDVKMKEKGDIPEGYSVSREKKERFSLILESASTNQTSMYLCASSAGRGLGKLFFGSGTQLSVL.

The CDR3 DNA is TGTGCCAGCAGTTCATACCAAGGAGGCAGGGGGGTTAATGGCTACACCTTC. It codes for CASSSYQGGRGVNGYTF. The J gene is TRBJ1-2, the V gene TRBV27; 7 nucleotides agree with TRBD1. The CDR3 loop spans 17 amino acids. Germline CDR1 is MNHEY and CDR2 is SMNVEV (reference sequence). The junction had 17 bases not matched to a gene; V was cut back by 4 bases and J by 6 bases.

The chain combines TRBV11-2 with TRBJ1-4, with 8 bases that match TRBD1. The germline V gene encodes CDR1 SGHAT and CDR2 FQNNGV. V gave up 5 bases and J gave up 6 bases; unmatched junction bases: 8. This CDR3 is built from 15 residues. The CDR3 DNA sequence: TGTGCCAGCAGCCGGATGCCGACAGGGGATGAAAAACTGTTTTTT. Amino acids: CASSRMPTGDEKLFF. The whole variable domain, filled in from reference TRBV11-2 and TRBJ1-4, reads EAGVAQSPRYKIIEKRQSVAFWCNPISGHATLYWYQQILGQGPKLLIQFQNNGVVDDSQLPKDRFSAERLKGVDSTLKIQPAKLEDSAVYLCASSRMPTGDEKLFFGSGTQLSVL.

This rearrangement joins TRBV19 to TRBJ1-2, with 7 bases identical to TRBD1. V shed 6 bases and J 4 bases; nucleotides not matched to a gene: 14. CDR1 LNHDA and CDR2 SQIVND come from the germline V gene (reference sequence). CDR3 length equals 16 residues. In DNA, the CDR3 is TGTGCCAGTAGCCTCCCAAAAGACAGGGATCGCTATGGCTACACCTTC. Amino acids: CASSLPKDRDRYGYTF.

The J gene is TRBJ1-2, the V gene TRBV5-1, with 7 positions matching TRBD1. The V gene's germline CDR1 is SGHRS and CDR2 YFSETQ. CDR3 length equals 18 residues. Trimming removed 4 bases from V and 2 bases from J; junction bases left unmatched: 17. DNA for the CDR3: TGCGCCAGCAGCCGATTCCCTCTTGAGACAGGGACCAACTATGGCTACACCTTC. This gives the protein CASSRFPLETGTNYGYTF.

This sequence joins TRBV18 and TRBJ1-2, with 10 bases matching TRBD1. The germline V gene encodes CDR1 KGHSH and CDR2 LQKENI. The CDR3 has 13 amino acids. Unmatched junction bases numbered 1, after V lost 2 bases and J lost 7 bases. CDR3 amino acids: CASSPDRGLGYTF. The CDR3 region has the DNA TGTGCCAGCTCACCAGACAGGGGGCTTGGCTACACCTTC.